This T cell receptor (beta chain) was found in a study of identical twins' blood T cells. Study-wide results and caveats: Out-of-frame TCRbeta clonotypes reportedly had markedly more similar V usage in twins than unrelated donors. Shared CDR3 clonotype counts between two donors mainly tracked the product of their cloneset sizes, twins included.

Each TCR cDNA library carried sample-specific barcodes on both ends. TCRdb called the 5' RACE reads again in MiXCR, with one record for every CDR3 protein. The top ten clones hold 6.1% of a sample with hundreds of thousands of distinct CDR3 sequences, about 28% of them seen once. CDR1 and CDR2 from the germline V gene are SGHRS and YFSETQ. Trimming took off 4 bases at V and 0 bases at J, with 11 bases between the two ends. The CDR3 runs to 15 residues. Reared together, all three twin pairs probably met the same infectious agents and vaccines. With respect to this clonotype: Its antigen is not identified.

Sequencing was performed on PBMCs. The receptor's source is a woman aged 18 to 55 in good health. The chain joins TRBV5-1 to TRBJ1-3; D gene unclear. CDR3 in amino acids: CASSVQWASGNTIYF. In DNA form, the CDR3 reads TGCGCCAGCAGCGTGCAGTGGGCCTCTGGAAACACCATATATTTT. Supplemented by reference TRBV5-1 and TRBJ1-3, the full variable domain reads KAGVTQTPRYLIKTRGQQVTLSCSPISGHRSVSWYQQTPGQGLQFLFEYFSETQRNKGNFPGRFSGRQFSNSRSEMNVSTLELGDSALYLCASSVQWASGNTIYFGEGSWLTVV.